This T cell receptor (beta chain) was recorded in a study of regulatory T cells in long-lasting Graves disease. With 0 bases removed from V and 5 bases from J, the gap between germline ends came to 18 bases. The CDR3 totals 16 residues. Germline CDR1 is DFQATT and CDR2 is SNEGSKA (reference sequence). HTBI primers from iRepertoire and Arm-PCR of CDR3 regions yielded the TCR beta libraries. TCRdb passed the multiplex PCR reads through MiXCR, listing each CDR3 protein once. The sample includes approximately 470,000 distinct CDR3 sequences, about a sixth of them seen just once. As to time point: newly diagnosed GD, antithyroid drugs for less than 3 months. With RNA extracted from PBMCs as input, the TCR library was made. These data also featured in a second study, about T cells in Graves' hyperthyroidism and ophthalmopathy.

The chain joins TRBV20-1 to TRBJ2-3; D may be TRBD1 or TRBD2 (6 bases each). The receptor was derived from a man between 35 and 55 years old with Graves disease. The sample consisted of peripheral blood mononuclear cells (PBMCs), taken at new diagnosis, from a patient treated with antithyroid drugs. The CDR3 loop is CSARDLVGSRGDTQYF. In nucleotides, the CDR3 is TGCAGTGCTAGAGATCTCGTCGGGAGCAGGGGAGATACGCAGTATTTT.